The 23 T cell receptor beta chains below were found in one sample sequenced in a study of cytomegalovirus exposure and HLA in healthy donors. PCR was performed using 60 Vbeta and 13 Jbeta primers. TCRdb's table, derived via immunoSEQ multiplex PCR, lists solely in-frame clones and lacks some. The table records approximately 100,000 clones, about three quarters of them present only once. Sequencing was performed on PBMCs. These receptors all come from a female donor in good health and CMV-seronegative.

The CDR3: CASSVEGDRKYEQYF. As DNA, the CDR3 is TGTGCCAGCAGCGTAGAGGGGGACAGAAAATACGAGCAGTACTTC. The chain employs TRBV9 and TRBJ2-7, with 7 nucleotides matching TRBD1. Germline CDR1 reads SGDLS; CDR2 reads YYNGEE. V trimming: 0 bases; J trimming: 4 bases; junction bases outside the gene matches: 7. The length of the CDR3 is 15 residues.

On this clone: This sample includes further DNA sequences coding for the same CDR3. The chain uses TRBV15 and TRBJ1-6, with 7 bases aligning to TRBD1. CDR1 is LNHNV, CDR2 YYDKDF, per germline (reference sequence). The CDR3 totals 15 residues. Trimming removed 1 base from V and 7 bases from J; junction bases left unmatched: 4. CDR3 amino acids: CATSRGGGVNSPLHF. Here the CDR3 DNA reads TGTGCCACCAGCAGAGGAGGGGGCGTGAATTCACCCCTCCACTTT.

Remarks on this clone: The junction does not match germline at one end; this may be a read error. This chain joins TRBV7-9 and TRBJ2-5; 8 nucleotides line up with TRBD1. This CDR3 has 14 residues. From germline, CDR1 is SEHNR and CDR2 FQNEAQ (reference sequence). CDR3 region: CSSSQRTGQETQYF. For the CDR3, the DNA is TGTTCCAGCAGCCAAAGGACAGGGCAAGAGACCCAGTACTTC.

There are a few counts of this clone. The CDR3 reads CASSRTASTDTQYF. CDR3 sequence (DNA): TGTGCCAGTAGTAGGACAGCTAGCACAGATACGCAGTATTTT. The V call is TRBV19, the J call TRBJ2-3, with a possible D match to TRBD1 (6 bases). CDR1 and CDR2 from the germline V gene are LNHDA and SQIVND (reference sequence). CDR3 length equals 14 residues. Trimming removed 4 bases at V and 0 bases at J, with 8 bases between.

The chain joins TRBV7-5 to TRBJ2-5; TRBD2, the table's D call, lacks a check against the DNA. TRBV7-5 is annotated as a pseudogene. The CDR3 covers 17 residues. The chain's CDR3 is CARRRAGTSGYQETQYF. CDR3 nucleotides: TGTGCCAGAAGGCGGGCCGGGACTAGCGGGTACCAAGAGACCCAGTACTTC.

The rearrangement joins TRBV10-1 to TRBJ1-4, with TRBD1 as a possible D gene (6 bases). The CDR3 extends over 17 amino acids. CDR1 is WNHNN, CDR2 SYGVQD, per germline (reference sequence). Between the trimmed V and J ends, which lost 6 bases and 0 bases, there was a span of 17 bases. This CDR3 reads CASRVGTRDATNEKLFF. CDR3 coding DNA: TGCGCCAGCAGGGTCGGGACAAGGGATGCAACTAATGAAAAACTGTTTTTT.

The chain has TRBV28 and TRBJ2-7; 8 nucleotides match TRBD1. Germline-derived CDR1 and CDR2 are MDHEN and SYDVKM. The CDR3 contains 17 residues. V shed 3 bases and J 6 bases; nucleotides not matched to a gene: 16. CDR3 protein: CASSFPLRGQGAAEQYF. The CDR3 DNA is TGTGCCAGCAGTTTTCCTCTGAGGGGGCAGGGGGCAGCCGAGCAGTACTTC.

The chain has TRBV6-1 and TRBJ2-7, with 7 bases matching TRBD2. Trimming at V came to 11 bases and at J to 5 bases, leaving 12 bases not matched to a gene. This CDR3 is built from 13 residues. Germline V gene sequence: CDR1 MNHNS, CDR2 SASEGT. CDR3 nucleotides: TGTGCCGGGCGGGGGTCAGGACCCAACGAGCAGTACTTC. This encodes CAGRGSGPNEQYF.

The J gene is TRBJ2-1, the V gene TRBV4-2, with a tentative D call TRBD2 (5 bases). The CDR3 has 13 amino acids. CDR1 LGHNA and CDR2 YNFKEQ come from the germline V gene. Trimming removed 1 base from V and 10 bases from J, with 11 bases in between. CDR3 coding DNA: TGTGCCAGCAGCCAAGGGGAATCGGGAGAGCAGTTCTTC. Translating it yields CASSQGESGEQFF.

V is TRBV7-6 and J is TRBJ1-1, with no clear D. CDR3 length equals 16 residues. Between the trimmed V and J ends, which lost 5 bases and 1 base, there was a span of 17 bases. The germline V gene has CDR1 SGHVS and CDR2 FNYEAQ. CDR3 sequence reads: CASSLNAREKNTEAFF. The DNA for the CDR3 is TGTGCCAGCAGCCTAAATGCTCGGGAAAAGAACACTGAAGCTTTCTTT. Together with reference TRBV7-6 and TRBJ1-1, the CDR3 gives the full variable domain: GAGVSQSPRYKVTKRGQDVALRCDPISGHVSLYWYRQALGQGPEFLTYFNYEAQQDKSGLPNDRFSAERPEGSISTLTIQRTEQRDSAMYRCASSLNAREKNTEAFFGQGTRLTVV.

The chain links TRBV6-4 to TRBJ2-1; 10 bases map to TRBD1. The J segment lost 6 bases and the V segment lost 0 bases, leaving 2 bases of the junction unmatched. The germline V gene encodes CDR1 MRHNA and CDR2 SNTAGT. The CDR3 runs to 15 residues. CDR3 sequence reads: CASSDSRTGGNEQFF. CDR3 DNA sequence: TGTGCCAGCAGTGACTCAAGGACAGGGGGCAATGAGCAGTTCTTC.

V gene TRBV5-8 combines with J gene TRBJ1-1; 10 nucleotides line up with TRBD1. The V gene's germline CDR1 is SGHTS and CDR2 YDEGEE. The junction had 8 bases not matched to a gene; V was cut back by 1 base and J by 2 bases. This CDR3 comprises 17 residues. CDR3 loop: CASSLFRQGASNTEAFF. CDR3 in DNA: TGTGCCAGCAGCTTGTTCCGACAGGGGGCTTCCAACACTGAAGCTTTCTTT.

The V call is TRBV6-1, the J call TRBJ1-2; maybe TRBD1 (5 bases). CDR1 is MNHNS, CDR2 SASEGT, per germline. The CDR3 sequence is 15 residues long. V was trimmed by 0 bases and J by 7 bases, leaving 15 bases between them. The CDR3 region has the DNA TGTGCCAGCAGTGAAGCCCCAGGGAACTCCCCTGGCTACACCTTC. This translates into CASSEAPGNSPGYTF.

This chain uses TRBV10-3 with TRBJ2-5; D is possibly TRBD2 (6 bases). The ends were cut back, 10 bases at V and 4 bases at J, with 22 bases in the middle. The CDR3 is 15 amino acids. Germline CDR1 reads ENHRY; CDR2 reads SYGVKD. DNA of the CDR3: TGTGCCACCCGCCGAGTCCAGGGAGGTGGAGAGACCCAGTACTTC. It yields the protein CATRRVQGGGETQYF.

This clone came up once. V usage is TRBV5-8 and J usage is TRBJ1-5; D perhaps matches TRBD1 (5 bases). CDR3 length: 16 amino acids. In germline, CDR1 is SGHTS, CDR2 YDEGEE. V was trimmed by 5 bases and J by 2 bases, leaving 17 bases between them. CDR3 nucleotides: TGTGCCAGCAGGACGAGTGGGGCCTTCGGCAATCAGCCCCAGCATTTT. This gives the protein CASRTSGAFGNQPQHF.

This chain connects TRBV2 to TRBJ1-1, with 10 positions matching TRBD1. The trim removed 10 bases at V and 4 bases at J, leaving 6 bases unmatched. CDR1 is SNHLY and CDR2 is FYNNEI in the germline V gene. This CDR3 is built from 13 residues. The CDR3 sequence: CAMRRDRGTEAFF. DNA for the CDR3: TGTGCCATGAGAAGGGACAGGGGCACTGAAGCTTTCTTT.

In this sample, this clone turned up once. The rearrangement uses TRBV5-1 and TRBJ2-5; TRBD1 agrees at 7 bases. With the DNA end fitting TRBJ2-7 better, the J assignment may be wrong. Germline V gene sequence: CDR1 SGHRS, CDR2 YFSETQ. CDR3 length: 13 amino acids. CDR3 DNA sequence: TGCGCCAGCAGCACCGGGACAGTCAACGAGCAGTACTTC. Encoded protein: CASSTGTVNEQYF.

In this sample, this clone turned up once. The gene calls are TRBV10-3 and TRBJ2-7; perhaps TRBD1 as D (5 bases). Deletions cut 3 bases from V and 0 bases from J, with 9 bases between. Per the germline V gene, CDR1 is ENHRY and CDR2 is SYGVKD. This CDR3 has 14 amino acids. The CDR3 loop is CAISDLGVSYEQYF. CDR3 in DNA: TGTGCCATCAGTGACCTAGGGGTCTCCTACGAGCAGTACTTC.

V and J are TRBV6-5 and TRBJ2-3, with TRBD2 matching 8 bases. This CDR3 has 14 residues. The germline V gene has CDR1 MNHEY and CDR2 SVGAGI. The V segment lost 6 bases and the J segment 5 bases; nucleotides outside the gene matches: 7. The chain's CDR3 is CASSRRGGGDTQYF. The CDR3 bases are TGTGCCAGCAGCCGACGGGGGGGCGGAGATACGCAGTATTTT.

The chain joins TRBV30 to TRBJ2-5; D remains ambiguous. CDR3 size: 12 residues. Trimming took 2 bases from V and 11 from J, leaving 15 bases between them. CDR1 is GTSNPN and CDR2 is SVGIG in the germline V gene (reference sequence). The CDR3 nucleotides read TGTGCCTGGAGTCTTGGGCTCCGATATCAGTACTTC. It specifies CAWSLGLRYQYF.

The genes are TRBV19 and TRBJ1-5, with D tentatively TRBD1 (6 bases). The V gene lost 4 bases and the J gene lost 7 bases, with 11 bases spanning the gap. From germline, CDR1 is LNHDA and CDR2 SQIVND (reference sequence). This CDR3 has 13 amino acids. Written as DNA, the CDR3 is TGTGCCAGTAGTAACCTACAGGGACAGCCCCAGCATTTT. It translates to CASSNLQGQPQHF.

V usage is TRBV5-6 and J usage is TRBJ1-2; D unclear. Germline CDR1 is SGHDT and CDR2 is YYEEEE. V was shortened by 4 bases and J by 4 bases, with 14 bases between the two germline ends. This CDR3 has 14 residues. The CDR3 loop is CASSLRVRSYGYTF. DNA of the CDR3: TGTGCCAGCAGCCTCCGAGTCCGGAGCTATGGCTACACCTTC.

J is TRBJ2-2 and V is TRBV6-5; possibly TRBD2 for D (5 bases). This CDR3 has 13 amino acids. Germline CDR1 reads MNHEY; CDR2 reads SVGAGI. Trimming took off 2 bases at V and 5 bases at J, with 6 bases between the two ends. For the CDR3, the DNA is TGTGCCAGCAGTTACAGGGAGACCGGGGAGCTGTTTTTT. It encodes CASSYRETGELFF.